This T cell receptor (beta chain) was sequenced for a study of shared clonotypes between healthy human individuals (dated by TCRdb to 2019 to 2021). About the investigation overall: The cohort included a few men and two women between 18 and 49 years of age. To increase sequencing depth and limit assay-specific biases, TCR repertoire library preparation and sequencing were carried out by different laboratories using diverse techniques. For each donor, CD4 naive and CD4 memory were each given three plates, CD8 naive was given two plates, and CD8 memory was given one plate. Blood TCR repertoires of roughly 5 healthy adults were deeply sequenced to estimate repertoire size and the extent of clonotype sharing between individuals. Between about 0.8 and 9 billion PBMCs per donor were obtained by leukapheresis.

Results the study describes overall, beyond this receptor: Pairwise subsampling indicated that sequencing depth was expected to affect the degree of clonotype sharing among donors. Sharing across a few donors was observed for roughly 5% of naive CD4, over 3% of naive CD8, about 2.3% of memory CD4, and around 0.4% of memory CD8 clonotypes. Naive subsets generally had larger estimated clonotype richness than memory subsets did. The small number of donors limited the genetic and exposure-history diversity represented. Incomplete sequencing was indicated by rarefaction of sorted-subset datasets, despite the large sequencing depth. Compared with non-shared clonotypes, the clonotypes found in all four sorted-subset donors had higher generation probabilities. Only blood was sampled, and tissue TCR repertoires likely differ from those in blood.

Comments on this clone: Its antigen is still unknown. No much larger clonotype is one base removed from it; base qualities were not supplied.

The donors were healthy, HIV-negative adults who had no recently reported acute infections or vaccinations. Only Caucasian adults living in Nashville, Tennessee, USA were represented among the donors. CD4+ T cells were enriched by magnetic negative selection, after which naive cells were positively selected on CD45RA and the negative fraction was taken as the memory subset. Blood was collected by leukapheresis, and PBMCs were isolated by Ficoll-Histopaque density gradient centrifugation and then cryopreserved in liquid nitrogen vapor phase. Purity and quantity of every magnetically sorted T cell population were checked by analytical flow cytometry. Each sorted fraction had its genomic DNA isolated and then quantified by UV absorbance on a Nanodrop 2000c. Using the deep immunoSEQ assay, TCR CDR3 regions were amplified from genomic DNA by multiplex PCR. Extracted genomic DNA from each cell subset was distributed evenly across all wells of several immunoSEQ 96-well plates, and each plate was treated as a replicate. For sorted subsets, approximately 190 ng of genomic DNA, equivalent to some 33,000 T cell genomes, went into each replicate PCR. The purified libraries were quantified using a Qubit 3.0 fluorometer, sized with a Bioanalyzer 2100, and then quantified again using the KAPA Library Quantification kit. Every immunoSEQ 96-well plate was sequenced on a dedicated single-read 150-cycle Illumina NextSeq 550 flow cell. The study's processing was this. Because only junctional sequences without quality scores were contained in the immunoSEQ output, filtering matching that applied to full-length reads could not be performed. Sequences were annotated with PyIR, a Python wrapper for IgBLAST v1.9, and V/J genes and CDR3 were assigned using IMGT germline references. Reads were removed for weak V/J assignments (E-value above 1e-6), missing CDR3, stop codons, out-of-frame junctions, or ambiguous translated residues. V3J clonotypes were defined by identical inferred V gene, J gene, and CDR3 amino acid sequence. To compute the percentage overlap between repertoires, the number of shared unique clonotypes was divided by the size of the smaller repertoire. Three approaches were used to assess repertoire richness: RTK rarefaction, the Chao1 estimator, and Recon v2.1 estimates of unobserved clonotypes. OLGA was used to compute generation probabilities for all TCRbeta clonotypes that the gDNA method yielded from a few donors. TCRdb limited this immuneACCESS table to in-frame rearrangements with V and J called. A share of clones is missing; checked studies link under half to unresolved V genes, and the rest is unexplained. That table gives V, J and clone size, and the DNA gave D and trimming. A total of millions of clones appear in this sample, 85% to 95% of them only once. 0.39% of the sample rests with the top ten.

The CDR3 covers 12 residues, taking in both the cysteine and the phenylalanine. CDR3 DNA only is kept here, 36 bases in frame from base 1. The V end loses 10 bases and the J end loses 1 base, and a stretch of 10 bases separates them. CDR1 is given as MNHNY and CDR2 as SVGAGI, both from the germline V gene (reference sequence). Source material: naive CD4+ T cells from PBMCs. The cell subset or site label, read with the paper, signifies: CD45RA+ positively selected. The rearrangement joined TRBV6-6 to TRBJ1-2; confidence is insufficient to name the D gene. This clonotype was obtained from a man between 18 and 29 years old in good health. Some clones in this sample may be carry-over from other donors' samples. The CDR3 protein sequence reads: CATRADNYGYTF. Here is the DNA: TGTGCCACAAGGGCGGATAACTATGGCTACACCTTC.